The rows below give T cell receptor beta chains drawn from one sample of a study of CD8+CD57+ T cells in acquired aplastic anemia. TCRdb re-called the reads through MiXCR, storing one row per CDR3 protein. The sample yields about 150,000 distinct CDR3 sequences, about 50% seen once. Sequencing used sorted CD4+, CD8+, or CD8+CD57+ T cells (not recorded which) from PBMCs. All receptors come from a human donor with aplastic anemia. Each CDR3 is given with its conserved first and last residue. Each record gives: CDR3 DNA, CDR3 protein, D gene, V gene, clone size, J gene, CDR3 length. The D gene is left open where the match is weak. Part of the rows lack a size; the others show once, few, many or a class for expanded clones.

CDR3 DNA: TGTGCCAGTAGTATCCGGGGTGGGGAAATCTCTGGGGCCAACGTCCTGACTTTC
CDR3 protein: CASSIRGGEISGANVLTF
D gene: .
V gene: TRBV19
clone size: many
J gene: TRBJ2-6
CDR3 length: 18

CDR3 DNA: TGTGCCAGCAGCGCCCAGACAAGGACAGGTCCTAGCACAGATACGCAGTATTTT
CDR3 protein: CASSAQTRTGPSTDTQYF
D gene: TRBD1
V gene: TRBV11-1
clone size: .
J gene: TRBJ2-3
CDR3 length: 18

CDR3 DNA: TGTGCCAGCGCGGGACAGGCCCCCTACGAGCAGTACTTC
CDR3 protein: CASAGQAPYEQYF
D gene: TRBD1
V gene: TRBV2
clone size: .
J gene: TRBJ2-7
CDR3 length: 13

CDR3 DNA: TGTGCCAGCAGCCGAGACACAGACTATGGCTACACCTTC
CDR3 protein: CASSRDTDYGYTF
D gene: .
V gene: TRBV7-9
clone size: .
J gene: TRBJ1-2
CDR3 length: 13

CDR3 DNA: TGCAGTGCCAGTAGTTCGGCTAGCGGTACCTACGAGCAGTACTTC
CDR3 protein: CSASSSASGTYEQYF
D gene: TRBD2
V gene: TRBV20-1
clone size: .
J gene: TRBJ2-7
CDR3 length: 15

CDR3 DNA: TGTGCCAGCAGCGCCCCGGGGGATTACTCCTACGAGCAGTACTTC
CDR3 protein: CASSAPGDYSYEQYF
D gene: .
V gene: TRBV7-8
clone size: many
J gene: TRBJ2-7
CDR3 length: 15

CDR3 DNA: TGCAGCGTTGAAAGTGGAGGGACAGGGGGCAGCTACGAGCAGTACTTC
CDR3 protein: CSVESGGTGGSYEQYF
D gene: TRBD1
V gene: TRBV29-1
clone size: many
J gene: TRBJ2-7
CDR3 length: 16

CDR3 DNA: TGTGCCACCTCACAGGGTTTTGACACCGGGGAGCTGTTTTTT
CDR3 protein: CATSQGFDTGELFF
D gene: .
V gene: TRBV24-1
clone size: .
J gene: TRBJ2-2
CDR3 length: 14

CDR3 DNA: TGTGCCAGTAGTATTTTAAACAGGGACTTATTCTCTGGAAACACCATATATTTT
CDR3 protein: CASSILNRDLFSGNTIYF
D gene: .
V gene: TRBV19
clone size: .
J gene: TRBJ1-3
CDR3 length: 18

CDR3 DNA: TGTGCCAGCAGTGGTTACGGGACAGGGTTTGATCAGCCCCAGCATTTT
CDR3 protein: CASSGYGTGFDQPQHF
D gene: TRBD1
V gene: TRBV2
clone size: once
J gene: TRBJ1-5
CDR3 length: 16

CDR3 DNA: TGTGCCAGCAGCGTAGGCCGGGGGAGGGAAAAACTGTTTTTT
CDR3 protein: CASSVGRGREKLFF
D gene: .
V gene: TRBV9
clone size: once
J gene: TRBJ1-4
CDR3 length: 14

CDR3 DNA: TGCGCCAGCAGCTCGGACGGAGAAGAGACCCAGTACTTC
CDR3 protein: CASSSDGEETQYF
D gene: .
V gene: TRBV4-3
clone size: many
J gene: TRBJ2-5
CDR3 length: 13

CDR3 DNA: TGCCCCAGCTCACCCAGCGGGAGGGATTACTCCTACGAGCAGTACTTC
CDR3 protein: CPSSPSGRDYSYEQYF
D gene: TRBD2
V gene: TRBV10-1
clone size: .
J gene: TRBJ2-7
CDR3 length: 16

CDR3 DNA: TGTGCCACCAGTGATATACGGACAGGGGGCGCGGAGACCCAGTACTTC
CDR3 protein: CATSDIRTGGAETQYF
D gene: TRBD1
V gene: TRBV24-1
clone size: few
J gene: TRBJ2-5
CDR3 length: 16

CDR3 DNA: TGCAGTGCTAATGGCCAGGAACAGCCCCAGCATTTT
CDR3 protein: CSANGQEQPQHF
D gene: .
V gene: TRBV20-1
clone size: .
J gene: TRBJ1-5
CDR3 length: 12

CDR3 DNA: TGCAGTGCTAAGGGGGAGTCGACCTACGAGCAGTACTTC
CDR3 protein: CSAKGESTYEQYF
D gene: .
V gene: TRBV20-1
clone size: .
J gene: TRBJ2-7
CDR3 length: 13

CDR3 DNA: TGCAGCGTTGAAGAGCTAGCGGGGCCCACAGATACGCAGTATTTT
CDR3 protein: CSVEELAGPTDTQYF
D gene: TRBD2
V gene: TRBV29-1
clone size: many
J gene: TRBJ2-3
CDR3 length: 15

CDR3 DNA: TGTGCCATCAGTGAGTCGGCAGTAGATTGGAACACTGAAGCTTTCTTT
CDR3 protein: CAISESAVDWNTEAFF
D gene: .
V gene: TRBV10-3
clone size: few
J gene: TRBJ1-1
CDR3 length: 16

CDR3 DNA: TGTGCCAGCAGCGCCGCAGCTAACACTGAAGCTTTCTTT
CDR3 protein: CASSAAANTEAFF
D gene: .
V gene: TRBV7-2
clone size: .
J gene: TRBJ1-1
CDR3 length: 13